These 27 T cell receptor beta chains were sequenced from one sample in a study of cytomegalovirus exposure and HLA in healthy donors. Amplification used 60 Vbeta primers and 13 Jbeta primers. Profiled with immunoSEQ multiplex PCR; TCRdb holds only in-frame clones, not every one. Counted here are some 150,000 clones, roughly 78% occurring once; the ten biggest clones make up just under 6.5%. Material for sequencing was PBMCs. The receptors were gathered from a man over 45 in good health and CMV-seropositive.

This clone showed up just once. One junction end does not reproduce the germline sequence, and a read error may be involved. This sequence joins TRBV7-9 and TRBJ2-1, with 8 bases fitting TRBD2. Germline V CDR1 and CDR2: SEHNR, FQNEAQ (reference sequence). The CDR3 extends over 16 amino acids. The chain's CDR3 is CSSSSPAGDVYNEQFF. The CDR3 nucleotides are TGTTCCAGCAGCTCCCCAGCGGGAGATGTCTACAATGAGCAGTTCTTC.

This chain joins TRBV7-9 and TRBJ2-5; 7 bases align to TRBD1. The CDR3 is made up of 15 amino acids. Germline V gene lookup returns CDR1 SEHNR and CDR2 FQNEAQ (reference sequence). Trimming took 4 bases from V and 4 from J; bases not matched to a gene: 9. CDR3 sequence: CASSYTGATRETQYF. Here the CDR3 DNA reads TGTGCCAGCAGCTATACAGGGGCGACAAGAGAGACCCAGTACTTC.

The rearrangement joins TRBV27 to TRBJ1-1; TRBD1 might be the D (5 bases). CDR3 length: 13 amino acids. V gave up 2 bases and J gave up 4 bases, with 8 bases separating them. Germline V lookup: CDR1 MNHEY, CDR2 SMNVEV (reference sequence). The CDR3 coding sequence is TGTGCCAGCAGTTTAGGGGGGGGCACTGAAGCTTTCTTT. Amino acids: CASSLGGGTEAFF.

The rearrangement joins TRBV6-4 to TRBJ2-7; perhaps TRBD1 as D (5 bases). Trimming shortened V by 0 bases and J by 5 bases, and 11 bases separated the two germline ends. Germline V gene lookup returns CDR1 MRHNA and CDR2 SNTAGT. The CDR3 spans 14 residues. CDR3 sequence: CASSDSRVYHEQYF. The CDR3 DNA sequence: TGTGCCAGCAGTGACTCCAGGGTATACCACGAGCAGTACTTC.

This chain joins TRBV5-1 and TRBJ1-3; the match to TRBD1 covers 8 bases. CDR1 and CDR2 (germline): SGHRS, YFSETQ. The trim removed 3 bases at V and 0 bases at J, leaving 11 bases unmatched. This CDR3 region has 18 residues. As DNA, the CDR3 is TGCGCCAGCAGCTGGGGACAGGCAGGCTTTCACTCTGGAAACACCATATATTTT. Its protein is CASSWGQAGFHSGNTIYF.

The genes are TRBV9 and TRBJ2-6, with unresolved D. CDR1 is SGDLS and CDR2 is YYNGEE in the germline V gene. The V gene lost 4 bases and the J gene lost 0 bases, with 8 bases spanning the gap. This CDR3 has 15 residues. The CDR3 coding sequence is TGTGCCAGCAGCCCCCCGGGCTCTGGGGCCAACGTCCTGACTTTC. Encoded protein: CASSPPGSGANVLTF.

The genes are TRBV5-1 and TRBJ2-5; 7 bases are a match to TRBD1. Judging by the DNA end, TRBJ2-7 fits better; the J call may be wrong. Germline loops: CDR1 SGHRS, CDR2 YFSETQ. This CDR3 has 13 amino acids. The CDR3 coding sequence is TGCGCCAGCAGCTCGGACAGGCTCTACGAGCAGTACTTC. Amino acid sequence: CASSSDRLYEQYF.

The chain employs TRBV28 and TRBJ1-5, with TRBD1 identical over 11 bases. Germline CDR1 MDHEN, CDR2 SYDVKM. After removal of 5 bases from V and 2 bases from J, the junction contained 20 bases not matched to a gene. The CDR3 has 21 amino acids. CDR3 region: CASSPTLGQGVDMGGNQPQHF. The CDR3 DNA is TGTGCCAGCAGTCCTACATTGGGACAGGGGGTGGACATGGGCGGCAATCAGCCCCAGCATTTT.

The DNA of the CDR3 is TGCGCCAGCAGCCAAGACGAGAGGAGGGGCGGGGAGCTGTTTTTT. This sequence encodes CASSQDERRGGELFF. V gene TRBV4-1 combines with J gene TRBJ2-2; a weak D match, TRBD2 (6 bases). Looked up from germline, CDR1 is MGHRA and CDR2 is YSYEKL. This CDR3 is 15 amino acids long. Trimming cost V 0 bases and J 7 bases, with 12 bases left between them.

The chain is built from TRBV6-1 and TRBJ2-3, with 8 positions matching TRBD1. The ends lost 6 bases at V and 4 bases at J; junction bases unmatched: 6. Germline CDR1 reads MNHNS; CDR2 reads SASEGT. The CDR3 extends over 14 amino acids. CDR3 coding DNA: TGTGCCAGCAGGACTGAGACAGGGGCAGATACGCAGTATTTT. It yields the protein CASRTETGADTQYF.

The chain combines TRBV29-1 with TRBJ2-1; D not resolved. The CDR3 consists of 13 residues. The V end was cut by 4 bases, the J end by 9 bases, with 16 bases between. CDR1 and CDR2 from the germline V gene are SQVTM and ANQGSEA. The CDR3 sequence: CSVGRPSQAEQFF. The DNA for the CDR3 is TGCAGCGTTGGAAGGCCCTCCCAGGCTGAGCAGTTCTTC.

The chain couples TRBV28 to TRBJ1-6, with D unresolved. The CDR3 loop spans 11 amino acids. V lost 3 bases to trimming and J lost 9 bases, with 3 bases between them. Germline V CDR1 and CDR2: MDHEN, SYDVKM. The CDR3 protein is CASSFGSPLHF. For the CDR3, the DNA is TGTGCCAGCAGTTTCGGTTCACCCCTCCACTTT.

The chain couples TRBV5-1 to TRBJ2-1; 8 bases are a match to TRBD2. CDR3 length: 16 amino acids. V lost 3 bases to trimming and J lost 5 bases; unmatched junction nucleotides: 10. Per germline, CDR1 SGHRS and CDR2 YFSETQ. CDR3 coding DNA: TGCGCCAGCAGCTCGGCCCCGGGACTAGACAACAATGAGCAGTTCTTC. Amino acid sequence: CASSSAPGLDNNEQFF.

Points on this clone: Being one base from a much bigger clone, this may be a read error. The rearrangement links TRBV7-8 to TRBJ1-5, with a tentative D call TRBD1 (5 bases). This CDR3 is 12 amino acids long. From germline, CDR1 is SGHVS and CDR2 FQNEAQ. V lost 7 bases, J lost 6 bases, and 10 bases lay in between. The DNA of the CDR3 is TGTGCCAGCACCGGGGGAAGTCAGCCCCAGCATTTT. It translates to CASTGGSQPQHF.

This chain uses TRBV18 with TRBJ1-1; tentative D call: TRBD1 (5 bases). V was cut by 0 bases and J by 1 base, with 9 bases left in between. CDR3 length equals 15 residues. Germline values: CDR1 KGHSH, CDR2 LQKENI. The CDR3 bases are TGTGCCAGCTCACCACCCACAGGAAAGAACACTGAAGCTTTCTTT. Translating gives CASSPPTGKNTEAFF.

The gene calls are TRBV27 and TRBJ2-3, with 11 bases lining up with TRBD2. The germline V gene has CDR1 MNHEY and CDR2 SMNVEV (reference sequence). The CDR3 extends over 16 amino acids. With V trimmed by 5 bases and J by 5 bases, 9 bases remained unmatched. CDR3 residues: CASSGRLAGWVDTQYF. The CDR3 bases are TGTGCCAGCAGTGGACGACTAGCGGGATGGGTAGATACGCAGTATTTT.

The CDR3 DNA is TGTGCCAGCAGCGCTCACAGGGAAAACTATGGCTACACCTTC. Translation gives CASSAHRENYGYTF. V and J are TRBV9 and TRBJ1-2; D is possibly TRBD1 (6 bases). V dropped 3 bases and J dropped 2 bases, with 11 bases sitting between them. The CDR3 is 14 amino acids. Germline values: CDR1 SGDLS, CDR2 YYNGEE.

Worth noting for this clone: Germline and junction disagree at one end, which may indicate a read error. V usage is TRBV7-9 and J usage is TRBJ2-7; D gene ambiguous. The germline V gene has CDR1 SEHNR and CDR2 FQNEAQ (reference sequence). The CDR3 spans 12 residues. DNA for the CDR3: TGTGCCAGCGGCTTAGAGAGATCCGAGCAGTACTTC. Its translation is CASGLERSEQYF.

This sequence joins TRBV7-6 and TRBJ2-7; D ambiguous. Germline V gene lookup returns CDR1 SGHVS and CDR2 FNYEAQ. The CDR3 totals 13 residues. V dropped 3 bases and J dropped 2 bases, with 8 bases sitting between them. CDR3 in DNA: TGTGCCAGCAGCTTGAGCCTTACCTACGAGCAGTACTTC. Translated: CASSLSLTYEQYF.

The V gene is TRBV5-4, the J gene TRBJ2-7; TRBD2 matches 7 bases. The CDR3 runs 14 residues. The germline V gene has CDR1 SGHNT and CDR2 YYREEE (reference sequence). Trimming removed 1 base from V and 7 bases from J; junction bases left unmatched: 8. This chain's CDR3 is CASSLSSGWGEQYF. The CDR3 nucleotides are TGTGCCAGCAGCTTGTCTAGCGGCTGGGGGGAGCAGTACTTC.

About this clone itself: The junction departs from germline at one end; a sequencing error may be responsible. The chain couples TRBV7-9 to TRBJ2-2, with D perhaps matching TRBD2 (5 bases). Per the germline V gene, CDR1 is SEHNR and CDR2 is FQNEAQ (reference sequence). The CDR3 loop spans 12 amino acids. DNA of the CDR3: TGTTCCAGCAGCGAGGGCCCCGGGGAGCTGTTTTTT. Encoded protein: CSSSEGPGELFF.

The chain has TRBV11-2 and TRBJ2-1; TRBD2 aligns across 8 bases. Unmatched junction bases numbered 3, after V lost 5 bases and J lost 3 bases. Germline V gene sequence: CDR1 SGHAT, CDR2 FQNNGV. The CDR3 consists of 14 residues. The CDR3 bases are TGTGCCAGCAGCGCGAGCGGGAGCTACAATGAGCAGTTCTTC. It specifies CASSASGSYNEQFF.

The chain couples TRBV13 to TRBJ2-5; a possible D gene is TRBD2 (5 bases). Germline V gene lookup returns CDR1 PRHDT and CDR2 FYEKMQ (reference sequence). Between the trimmed V and J ends, which lost 3 bases and 4 bases, there was a span of 12 bases. The CDR3 is 14 residues long. CDR3 protein: CASSLAGKGETQYF. The CDR3 DNA reads TGTGCCAGCAGCTTGGCGGGCAAGGGAGAGACCCAGTACTTC.

CDR3 sequence reads: CASGEIDRGLGEQFF. The DNA for the CDR3 is TGTGCCAGTGGGGAGATTGACAGGGGATTAGGTGAGCAGTTCTTC. The chain employs TRBV19 and TRBJ2-1; 8 bases match TRBD1. Germline CDR1 LNHDA, CDR2 SQIVND (reference sequence). The length of the CDR3 is 15 residues. V lost 8 bases and J lost 9; bases outside the gene matches: 15. The entire variable domain, with the rest obtained from reference TRBV19 and TRBJ2-1, is as follows: DGGITQSPKYLFRKEGQNVTLSCEQNLNHDAMYWYRQDPGQGLRLIYYSQIVNDFQKGDIAEGYSVSREKKESFPLTVTSAQKNPTAFYLCASGEIDRGLGEQFFGPGTRLTVL.

The chain carries TRBV6-5 and TRBJ2-4; 8 bases are a match to TRBD2. Losses at the gene ends were 8 bases for V and 7 bases for J; bases not matched to a gene: 4. Germline CDR1 and CDR2: MNHEY and SVGAGI. The CDR3 spans 12 residues. The CDR3 DNA follows: TGTGCCAGCGGGACTAGTGGGAACATTCAGTACTTC. This codes for CASGTSGNIQYF.

The rearrangement uses TRBV6-1 and TRBJ2-5, with TRBD2 identical over 11 bases. The J call may not be correct, given that the DNA end is closer to TRBJ2-7. The CDR3 is made up of 14 amino acids. The germline V gene encodes CDR1 MNHNS and CDR2 SASEGT. The DNA of the CDR3 is TGTGCCATAGCCTCCGGGACTAGCGGCTACGAGCAGTACTTC. This codes for CAIASGTSGYEQYF.

The rearrangement uses TRBV21-1 and TRBJ2-2; the table's D call, TRBD2, was not checked against the DNA. TRBV21-1 is reported as a pseudogene. CDR3 length equals 16 residues. The CDR3 DNA is TGTGCCAGCAGCAAAATACCGGGTGGGTACACCGGGGAGCTGTTTTTT. It is translated as CASSKIPGGYTGELFF.